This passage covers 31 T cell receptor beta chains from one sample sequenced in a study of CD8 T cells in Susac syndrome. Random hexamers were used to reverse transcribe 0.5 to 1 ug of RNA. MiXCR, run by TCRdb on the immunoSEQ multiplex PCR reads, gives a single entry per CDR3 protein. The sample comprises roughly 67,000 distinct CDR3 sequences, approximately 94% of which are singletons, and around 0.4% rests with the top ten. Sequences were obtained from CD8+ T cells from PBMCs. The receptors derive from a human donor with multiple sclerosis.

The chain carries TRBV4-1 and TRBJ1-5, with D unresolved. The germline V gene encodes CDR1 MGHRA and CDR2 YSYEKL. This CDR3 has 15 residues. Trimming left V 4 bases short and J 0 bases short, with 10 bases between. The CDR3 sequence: CASSPVENSNQPQHF. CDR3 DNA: TGCGCCAGCAGCCCGGTGGAGAATAGCAATCAGCCCCAGCATTTT.

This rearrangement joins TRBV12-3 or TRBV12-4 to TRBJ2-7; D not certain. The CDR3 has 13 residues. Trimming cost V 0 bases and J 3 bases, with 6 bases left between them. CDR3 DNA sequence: TGTGCCAGCAGTTTAGCGCTGGGCTACGAGCAGTACTTC. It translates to CASSLALGYEQYF.

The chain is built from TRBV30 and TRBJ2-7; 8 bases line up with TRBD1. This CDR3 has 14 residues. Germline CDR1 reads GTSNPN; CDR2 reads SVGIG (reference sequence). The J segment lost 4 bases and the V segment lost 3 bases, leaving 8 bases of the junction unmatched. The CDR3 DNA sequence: TGTGCCTGGAGCGTGGATACAGGGGGTTACGAGCAGTACTTC. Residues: CAWSVDTGGYEQYF.

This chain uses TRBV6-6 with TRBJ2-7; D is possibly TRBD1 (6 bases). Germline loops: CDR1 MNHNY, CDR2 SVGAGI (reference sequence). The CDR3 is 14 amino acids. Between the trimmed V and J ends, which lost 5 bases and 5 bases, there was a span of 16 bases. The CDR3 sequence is CASSDPTGFHEQYF. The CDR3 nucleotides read TGTGCCAGCAGTGACCCCACAGGGTTCCACGAGCAGTACTTC.

DNA for the CDR3: TGTGCCAGCAGTCACCGGGACATACACTACGAGCAGTACTTC. It is translated as CASSHRDIHYEQYF. This sequence joins TRBV6-6 and TRBJ2-7; TRBD1 might be the D (6 bases). There are 14 residues in the CDR3. Trimming took off 5 bases at V and 3 bases at J, with 14 bases between the two ends. Germline CDR1 is MNHNY and CDR2 is SVGAGI (reference sequence).

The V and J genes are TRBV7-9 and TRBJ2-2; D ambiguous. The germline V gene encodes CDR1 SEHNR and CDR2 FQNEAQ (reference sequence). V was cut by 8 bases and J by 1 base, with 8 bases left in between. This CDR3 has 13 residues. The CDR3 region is CASDQENTGELFF. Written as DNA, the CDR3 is TGTGCCAGCGATCAGGAGAACACCGGGGAGCTGTTTTTT. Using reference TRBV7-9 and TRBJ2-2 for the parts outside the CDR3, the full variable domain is DTGVSQNPRHKITKRGQNVTFRCDPISEHNRLYWYRQTLGQGPEFLTYFQNEAQLEKSRLLSDRFSAERPKGSFSTLEIQRTEQGDSAMYLCASDQENTGELFFGEGSRLTVL.

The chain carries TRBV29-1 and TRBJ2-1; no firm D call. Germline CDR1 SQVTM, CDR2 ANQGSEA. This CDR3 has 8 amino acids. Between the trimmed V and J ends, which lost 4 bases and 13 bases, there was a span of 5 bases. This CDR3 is CSVAPQFF. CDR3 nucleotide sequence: TGCAGCGTTGCCCCACAGTTCTTC.

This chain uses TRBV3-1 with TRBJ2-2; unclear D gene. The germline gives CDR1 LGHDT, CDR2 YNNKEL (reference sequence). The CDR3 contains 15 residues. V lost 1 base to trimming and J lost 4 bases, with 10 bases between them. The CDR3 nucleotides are TGTGCCAGCAGCCAAGCCTCCCTGGGCACCGGGGAGCTGTTTTTT. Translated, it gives CASSQASLGTGELFF. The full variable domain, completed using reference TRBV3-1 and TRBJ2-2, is DTAVSQTPKYLVTQMGNDKSIKCEQNLGHDTMYWYKQDSKKFLKIMFSYNNKELIINETVPNRFSPKSPDKAHLNLHINSLELGDSAVYFCASSQASLGTGELFFGEGSRLTVL.

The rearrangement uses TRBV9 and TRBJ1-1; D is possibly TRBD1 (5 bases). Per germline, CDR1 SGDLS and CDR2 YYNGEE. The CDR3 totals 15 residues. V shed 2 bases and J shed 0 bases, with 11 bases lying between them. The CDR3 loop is CASSVTDSMNTEAFF. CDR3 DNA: TGTGCCAGCAGCGTGACAGACTCTATGAACACTGAAGCTTTCTTT.

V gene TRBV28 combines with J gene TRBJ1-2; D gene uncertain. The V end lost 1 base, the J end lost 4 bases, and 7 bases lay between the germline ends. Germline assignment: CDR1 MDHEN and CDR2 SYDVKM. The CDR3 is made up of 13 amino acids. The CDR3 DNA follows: TGTGCCAGCAGTTTATCCCCCTCCTATGGCTACACCTTC. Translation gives CASSLSPSYGYTF.

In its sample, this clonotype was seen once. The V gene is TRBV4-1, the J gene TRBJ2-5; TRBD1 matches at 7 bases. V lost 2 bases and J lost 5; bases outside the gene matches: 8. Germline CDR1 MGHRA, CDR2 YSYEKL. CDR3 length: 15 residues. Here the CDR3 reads CASSQLGGAGETQYF. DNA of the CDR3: TGCGCCAGCAGCCAACTAGGGGGCGCAGGGGAGACCCAGTACTTC.

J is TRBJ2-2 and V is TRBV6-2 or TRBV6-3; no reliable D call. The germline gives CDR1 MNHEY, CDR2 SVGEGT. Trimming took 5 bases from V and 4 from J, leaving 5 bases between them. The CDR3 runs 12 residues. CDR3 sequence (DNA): TGTGCCAGCAGTAGGATCACCGGGGAGCTGTTTTTT. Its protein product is CASSRITGELFF.

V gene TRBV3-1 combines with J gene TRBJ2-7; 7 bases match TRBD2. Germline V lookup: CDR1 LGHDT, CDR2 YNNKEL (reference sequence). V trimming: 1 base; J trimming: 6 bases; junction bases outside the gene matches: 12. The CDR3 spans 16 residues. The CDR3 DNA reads TGTGCCAGCAGCCAAGTCGTTCCTAGCGGAGCGTCCGAGCAGTACTTC. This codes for CASSQVVPSGASEQYF.

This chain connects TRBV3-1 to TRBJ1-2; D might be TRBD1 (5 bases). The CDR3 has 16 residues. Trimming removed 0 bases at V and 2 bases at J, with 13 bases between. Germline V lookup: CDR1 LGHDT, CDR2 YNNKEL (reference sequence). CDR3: CASSQDAQDRNYGYTF. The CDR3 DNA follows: TGTGCCAGCAGCCAAGACGCACAGGATAGAAACTATGGCTACACCTTC.

The DNA of the CDR3 is TGCGCCAGCAGCCCCTTTGTCCGGGACCGGTACGAGCAGTACTTC. Protein: CASSPFVRDRYEQYF. The rearrangement links TRBV5-1 to TRBJ2-7; the D call may be TRBD1 or TRBD2 (5 bases each). There are 15 residues in the CDR3. CDR1 SGHRS and CDR2 YFSETQ come from the germline V gene. Trimming left V 4 bases short and J 4 bases short, with 18 bases between.

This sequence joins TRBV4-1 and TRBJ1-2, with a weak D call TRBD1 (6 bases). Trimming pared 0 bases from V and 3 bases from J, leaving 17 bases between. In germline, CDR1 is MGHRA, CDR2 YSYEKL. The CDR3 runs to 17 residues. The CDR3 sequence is CASSQEDQGSLDYGYTF. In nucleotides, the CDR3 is TGCGCCAGCAGCCAAGAGGATCAGGGGTCATTGGACTATGGCTACACCTTC.

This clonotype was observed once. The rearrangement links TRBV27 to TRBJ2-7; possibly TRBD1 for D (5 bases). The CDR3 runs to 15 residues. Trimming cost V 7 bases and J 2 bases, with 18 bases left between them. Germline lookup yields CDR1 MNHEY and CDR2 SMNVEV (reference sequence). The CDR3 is CASTPSGPNPYEQYF. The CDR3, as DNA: TGTGCCAGCACTCCCTCAGGGCCCAATCCCTACGAGCAGTACTTC.

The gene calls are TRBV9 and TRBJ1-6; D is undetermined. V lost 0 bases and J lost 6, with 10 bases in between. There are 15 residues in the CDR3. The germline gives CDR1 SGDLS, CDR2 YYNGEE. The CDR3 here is CASSVEGRPNSPLHF. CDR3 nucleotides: TGTGCCAGCAGCGTAGAGGGCAGGCCTAATTCACCCCTCCACTTT.

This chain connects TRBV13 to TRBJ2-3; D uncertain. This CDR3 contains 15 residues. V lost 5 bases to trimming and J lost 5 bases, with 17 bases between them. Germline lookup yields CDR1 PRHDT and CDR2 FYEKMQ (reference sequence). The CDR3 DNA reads TGTGCCAGCAGCCATTTATCCCACGGCCGAGATACGCAGTATTTT. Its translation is CASSHLSHGRDTQYF.

CDR3 loop: CASSLVQGIEYQETQYF. CDR3 sequence (DNA): TGTGCCAGCAGCTTAGTACAGGGGATCGAGTACCAAGAGACCCAGTACTTC. The chain uses TRBV7-9 and TRBJ2-5, with 7 bases fitting TRBD1. This CDR3 region has 17 residues. V was pared by 1 base and J by 0 bases, with 8 bases of the junction left unmatched. Germline-derived CDR1 and CDR2 are SEHNR and FQNEAQ (reference sequence).

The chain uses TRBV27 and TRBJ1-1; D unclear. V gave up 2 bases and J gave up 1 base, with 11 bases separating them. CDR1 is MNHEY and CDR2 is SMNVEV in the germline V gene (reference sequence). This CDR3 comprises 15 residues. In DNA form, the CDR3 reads TGTGCCAGCAGTTTAAGGTGGCTTCAGAACACTGAAGCTTTCTTT. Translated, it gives CASSLRWLQNTEAFF.

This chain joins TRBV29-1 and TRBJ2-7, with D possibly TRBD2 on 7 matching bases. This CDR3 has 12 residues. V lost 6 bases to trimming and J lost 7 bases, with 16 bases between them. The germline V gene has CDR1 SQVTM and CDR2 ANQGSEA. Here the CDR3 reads CSVKGGAGEQYF. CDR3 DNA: TGCAGCGTGAAGGGGGGGGCAGGTGAGCAGTACTTC.

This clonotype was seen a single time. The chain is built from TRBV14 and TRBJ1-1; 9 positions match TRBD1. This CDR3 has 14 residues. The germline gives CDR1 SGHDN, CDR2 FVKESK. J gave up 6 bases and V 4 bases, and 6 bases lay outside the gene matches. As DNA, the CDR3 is TGTGCCAGCAGCCTGGGACAGGGAGGCGCTGAAGCTTTCTTT. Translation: CASSLGQGGAEAFF.

The CDR3 DNA reads as TGTGCCAGCAGCCGACGGGACGGAAGCCCTTATTACAATGAGCAGTTCTTC. The encoded protein is CASSRRDGSPYYNEQFF. The genes are TRBV5-6 and TRBJ2-1; perhaps D is TRBD1 or TRBD2 (5 bases each). The CDR3 has 17 residues. V was shortened by 4 bases and J by 4 bases, with 21 bases between the two germline ends. Germline CDR1 SGHDT, CDR2 YYEEEE.

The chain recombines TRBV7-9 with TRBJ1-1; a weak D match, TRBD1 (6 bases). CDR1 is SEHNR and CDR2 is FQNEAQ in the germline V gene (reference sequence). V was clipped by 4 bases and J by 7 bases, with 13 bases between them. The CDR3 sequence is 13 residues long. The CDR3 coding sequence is TGTGCCAGCAGCTCACCCTGGACAGATGAAGCTTTCTTT. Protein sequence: CASSSPWTDEAFF.

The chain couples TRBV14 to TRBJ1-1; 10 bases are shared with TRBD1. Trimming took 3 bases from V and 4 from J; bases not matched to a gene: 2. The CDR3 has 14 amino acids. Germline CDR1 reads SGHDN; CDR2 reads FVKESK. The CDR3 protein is CASSHGQGGTEAFF. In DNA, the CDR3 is TGTGCCAGCAGCCACGGACAGGGGGGCACTGAAGCTTTCTTT.

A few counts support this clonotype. CDR3 residues: CASSQEWGSRSKETQYF. CDR3 DNA: TGCGCCAGCAGCCAGGAATGGGGGAGTCGATCCAAAGAGACCCAGTACTTC. The genes are TRBV5-1 and TRBJ2-5; perhaps D is TRBD1 or TRBD2 (5 bases each). The CDR3 extends over 17 amino acids. Germline assignment: CDR1 SGHRS and CDR2 YFSETQ. The germline V and J ends were trimmed by 4 bases and 3 bases, with 22 bases remaining between them.

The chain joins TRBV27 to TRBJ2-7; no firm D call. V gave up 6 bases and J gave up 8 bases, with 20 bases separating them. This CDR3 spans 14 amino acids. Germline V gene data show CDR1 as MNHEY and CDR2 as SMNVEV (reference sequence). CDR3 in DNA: TGTGCCAGCAGATCCCGAGGTGACCTATATAAGCAGTACTTC. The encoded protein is CASRSRGDLYKQYF.

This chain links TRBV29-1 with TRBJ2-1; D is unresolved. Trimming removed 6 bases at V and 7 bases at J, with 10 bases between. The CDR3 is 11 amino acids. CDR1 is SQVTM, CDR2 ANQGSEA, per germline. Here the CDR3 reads CSVLNGNEQFF. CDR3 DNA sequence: TGCAGCGTATTAAACGGGAATGAGCAGTTCTTC.

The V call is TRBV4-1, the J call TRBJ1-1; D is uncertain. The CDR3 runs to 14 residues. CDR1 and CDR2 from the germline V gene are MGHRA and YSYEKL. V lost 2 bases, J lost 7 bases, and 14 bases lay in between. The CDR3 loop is CASSQREVEGEAFF. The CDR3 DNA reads TGCGCCAGCAGCCAAAGGGAGGTCGAGGGTGAAGCTTTCTTT.

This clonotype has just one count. The chain's CDR3 is CAWIGGLADEQFF. Here the CDR3 DNA reads TGTGCCTGGATTGGGGGGCTAGCTGATGAGCAGTTCTTC. The chain employs TRBV30 and TRBJ2-1; D possibly matches TRBD1 or TRBD2 (6 bases each). CDR1 GTSNPN and CDR2 SVGIG come from the germline V gene (reference sequence). The CDR3 is made up of 13 amino acids. V lost 4 bases, J lost 8 bases, and 15 bases lay in between.